The 22 T cell receptor beta chains given below trace back to one sample, sequenced in a study of molecular identifiers for immune sequencing clone quantification. TCRdb used MiXCR to reprocess the PCR reads, holding one entry per CDR3 protein. The table lists more than 250,000 distinct CDR3 sequences, about 22% of them singletons. Sequencing was carried out using naive CD8+ T cells from blood, with Jurkat cell RNA spiked in. Subset in this sample: FACS-sorted CD8+CD4-CCR7+CD45RA+ naive T cells. The receptors were gathered from a human donor in good health. Some libraries in this study had Jurkat cell RNA spiked in.

In this sample, this clonotype turned up many times. The chain joins TRBV4-1 to TRBJ1-1; D is possibly TRBD1 (6 bases). This CDR3 contains 12 residues. The germline CDR1 and CDR2 sequences are MGHRA and YSYEKL. V dropped 4 bases and J dropped 5 bases, with 8 bases sitting between them. This chain's CDR3 is CASSLDRTEAFF. The CDR3 DNA reads TGCGCCAGCAGCCTGGACAGAACTGAAGCTTTCTTT.

This chain uses TRBV19 with TRBJ2-3; 12 nucleotides agree with TRBD2. Germline CDR1 reads LNHDA; CDR2 reads SQIVND (reference sequence). The CDR3 is made up of 17 amino acids. Trimming took 9 bases from V and 7 from J; bases not matched to a gene: 17. The CDR3: CASAASGRASSENTQYF. The CDR3 bases are TGTGCCAGCGCGGCTAGCGGGAGGGCCTCGTCTGAGAATACGCAGTATTTT. The full variable domain, in which reference TRBV19 and TRBJ2-3 provide the parts outside the CDR3, is DGGITQSPKYLFRKEGQNVTLSCEQNLNHDAMYWYRQDPGQGLRLIYYSQIVNDFQKGDIAEGYSVSREKKESFPLTVTSAQKNPTAFYLCASAASGRASSENTQYFGPGTRLTVL.

This clonotype was found many times. The rearrangement joins TRBV29-1 to TRBJ1-3; tentative D call: TRBD1 (5 bases). V was trimmed by 4 bases and J by 2 bases, leaving 9 bases between them. CDR3 length: 13 amino acids. Germline lookup yields CDR1 SQVTM and CDR2 ANQGSEA. The DNA for the CDR3 is TGCAGCGTTGGGGGGATAACTGGAAACACCATATATTTT. Amino acid sequence: CSVGGITGNTIYF.

This clonotype was recorded many times. The chain recombines TRBV11-3 with TRBJ2-2; D uncertain. Germline V gives CDR1 SGHNT, CDR2 YENEEA. The CDR3 is made up of 14 amino acids. Trimming shortened V by 1 base and J by 6 bases, and 9 bases separated the two germline ends. CDR3 in amino acids: CASSLGSLSGELFF. The CDR3 coding sequence is TGTGCCAGCAGCTTAGGTTCCTTATCCGGGGAGCTGTTTTTT.

This clonotype was observed many times. The chain couples TRBV4-3 to TRBJ2-1; 8 nucleotides agree with TRBD1. The CDR3 covers 14 residues. With V trimmed by 4 bases and J by 6 bases, 5 bases remained unmatched. Germline V CDR1 and CDR2: LGHNA, YSLEER. CDR3 nucleotide sequence: TGCGCCAGCAGCCCGTGGACAGGGTTCAATGAGCAGTTCTTC. Protein product: CASSPWTGFNEQFF.

With regard to this clonotype: Being one base from a much bigger clone, this may be a read error. This CDR3 is CAWSASEDTQYF. CDR3 nucleotide sequence: TGTGCCTGGAGTGCGTCAGAGGATACGCAGTATTTT. This chain uses TRBV30 with TRBJ2-3; D remains ambiguous. V was pared by 1 base and J by 6 bases, with 8 bases between. The CDR3 length is 12 residues. The germline CDR1 and CDR2 sequences are GTSNPN and SVGIG (reference sequence).

This clonotype was seen more than once but under ten times. This chain joins TRBV27 and TRBJ2-7; 12 bases agree with TRBD2. CDR1 is MNHEY, CDR2 SMNVEV, per germline (reference sequence). Losses at the gene ends were 6 bases for V and 2 bases for J; bases not matched to a gene: 5. The CDR3 runs to 15 residues. The CDR3 sequence: CASRLAGGPAYEQYF. CDR3 DNA sequence: TGTGCCAGCAGGCTAGCGGGGGGGCCAGCCTACGAGCAGTACTTC.

In its sample, this clonotype was seen a few times. Given a much more abundant clone one base away, this may be a read error. The rearrangement uses TRBV6-5 and TRBJ2-1; the D gene is possibly TRBD2 (6 bases). The CDR3 consists of 14 residues. The germline V gene encodes CDR1 MNHEY and CDR2 SVGAGI. Trimming removed 2 bases from V and 10 bases from J, with 15 bases in between. The chain's CDR3 is CASSYGGTPYEQFF. The CDR3 DNA follows: TGTGCCAGCAGTTACGGGGGGACCCCCTACGAGCAGTTCTTC.

This clonotype showed up many times. This chain connects TRBV4-3 to TRBJ2-3; either TRBD1 or TRBD2 may supply D (6 bases each). V was pared by 3 bases and J by 5 bases, with 18 bases between. CDR1 is LGHNA, CDR2 YSLEER, per germline. This CDR3 is built from 16 residues. Here the CDR3 reads CASSHHREVVVDTQYF. CDR3 DNA sequence: TGCGCCAGCAGCCATCACAGGGAGGTGGTGGTAGATACGCAGTATTTT.

Of note for this clonotype: This clone may be a read error of a much larger clone one base away. This chain uses TRBV7-2 with TRBJ1-5; TRBD1 agrees at 7 bases. The germline V gene encodes CDR1 SGHTA and CDR2 FQGNSA. V shed 5 bases and J 5 bases; nucleotides not matched to a gene: 9. CDR3 size: 15 residues. The CDR3 DNA sequence: TGTGCCAGCAGCCCCATGACAGGGCCTTATCAGCCCCAGCATTTT. The encoded protein is CASSPMTGPYQPQHF.

The chain employs TRBV19 and TRBJ1-2, with TRBD1 matching over 10 bases. Per germline, CDR1 LNHDA and CDR2 SQIVND (reference sequence). The V segment lost 3 bases and the J segment 3 bases; nucleotides outside the gene matches: 4. The CDR3 covers 15 residues. CDR3 nucleotides: TGTGCCAGTAGTATCGCGACAGGGGGCGACTATGGCTACACCTTC. Protein product: CASSIATGGDYGYTF.

This clonotype occurred many times. The chain joins TRBV6-5 to TRBJ1-5, with no clear D. This CDR3 region has 13 residues. V lost 2 bases and J 6 bases, leaving 8 bases between the germline ends. The germline V gene encodes CDR1 MNHEY and CDR2 SVGAGI. CDR3 DNA: TGTGCCAGCAGTTACGCAGCGGGTCAGCCCCAGCATTTT. It is translated as CASSYAAGQPQHF.

This clonotype was detected a few times. The chain has TRBV7-9 and TRBJ1-1; tentative D call: TRBD1 (5 bases). V was shortened by 5 bases and J by 4 bases, with 11 bases between the two germline ends. Germline lookup yields CDR1 SEHNR and CDR2 FQNEAQ (reference sequence). CDR3 size: 13 residues. The CDR3 DNA sequence: TGTGCCAGCAGCCCAACAGGTGCCACTGAAGCTTTCTTT. Its protein is CASSPTGATEAFF.

CDR3 amino acids: CASSIDDDPQETQYF. For the CDR3, the DNA is TGTGCCAGTAGTATAGATGACGACCCCCAAGAGACCCAGTACTTC. The chain has TRBV19 and TRBJ2-5; no definite D call. The CDR3 contains 15 residues. Germline CDR1 is LNHDA and CDR2 is SQIVND (reference sequence). V dropped 0 bases and J dropped 1 base, with 9 bases sitting between them.

Comment on this clonotype: Given a much more abundant clone one base away, this may be a read error. The conserved closing phenylalanine or tryptophan is absent in this CDR3, likely reflecting a read error. The chain has TRBV4-3 and TRBJ2-7; 9 bases match TRBD2. The CDR3 has 16 amino acids. Losses at the gene ends were 0 bases for V and 4 bases for J; bases not matched to a gene: 7. CDR1 and CDR2 (germline): LGHNA, YSLEER. The CDR3 is CASSQDRGSGSYEQYS. The CDR3 DNA reads as TGCGCCAGCAGCCAAGATCGGGGTAGCGGGAGTTACGAGCAGTACTCC.

Concerning this clonotype: A much larger clone differs by one base, so this may be a read error. The chain couples TRBV7-8 to TRBJ2-3; D not resolved. CDR3 length: 15 residues. CDR1 and CDR2 from the germline V gene are SGHVS and FQNEAQ. Here the CDR3 DNA reads TGTGCCTGCAGCTCCCCCGACGTACTCACAGATACGCAGTATTTT. Protein sequence: CACSSPDVLTDTQYF. Supplemented by reference TRBV7-8 and TRBJ2-3, the full variable domain reads GAGVSQSPRYKVAKRGQDVALRCDPISGHVSLFWYQQALGQGPEFLTYFQNEAQLDKSGLPSDRFFAERPEGSVSTLKIQRTQQEDSAVYLCACSSPDVLTDTQYFGPGTRLTVL.

Notes on this clonotype: Just one base apart from a much larger clone, this may be a read error. The V call is TRBV6-1, the J call TRBJ1-5; D possibly corresponds to TRBD1 (6 bases). The CDR3 totals 14 residues. In germline, CDR1 is MNHNS, CDR2 SASEGT. The CDR3 DNA sequence: TGTGCCAGCGGTGATGGACAGACAAATCAGCCCCAGCATTTT. Its protein is CASGDGQTNQPQHF.

This clonotype was seen only a few times. This chain links TRBV27 with TRBJ2-7; 8 nucleotides line up with TRBD1. V was clipped by 4 bases and J by 1 base; unmatched bases: 6. This CDR3 spans 15 amino acids. Germline-derived CDR1 and CDR2 are MNHEY and SMNVEV (reference sequence). The CDR3 coding sequence is TGTGCCAGCAGTTCCGGGGACAGGCTATCCTACGAGCAGTACTTC. It yields the protein CASSSGDRLSYEQYF.

In this sample, this clonotype turned up many times. The rearrangement links TRBV11-2 to TRBJ1-1; D perhaps matches TRBD1 (5 bases). V lost 7 bases and J lost 7, with 13 bases in between. There are 12 residues in the CDR3. CDR1 SGHAT and CDR2 FQNNGV come from the germline V gene. CDR3 coding DNA: TGTGCCAGCAACCCCTCGGGGGTTGAAGCTTTCTTT. Amino acid sequence: CASNPSGVEAFF.

This clonotype has only a few counts. This rearrangement joins TRBV13 to TRBJ1-1, with D possibly matching TRBD1 (5 bases). Trimming took off 1 base at V and 1 base at J, with 10 bases between the two ends. This CDR3 is built from 15 residues. In germline, CDR1 is PRHDT, CDR2 FYEKMQ (reference sequence). CDR3 in amino acids: CASSLVGAANTEAFF. The CDR3 region has the DNA TGTGCCAGCAGCTTAGTTGGGGCCGCGAACACTGAAGCTTTCTTT.

Many counts were recorded for this clonotype. J is TRBJ1-6 and V is TRBV5-5; 9 bases are shared with TRBD1. After removal of 5 bases from V and 9 bases from J, the junction contained 6 bases not matched to a gene. Germline V gene lookup returns CDR1 SGHKS and CDR2 YYEKEE (reference sequence). The CDR3 consists of 14 residues. CDR3: CASRSTGGGSPLHF. The DNA of the CDR3 is TGTGCCAGCAGGTCGACAGGGGGGGGTTCACCCCTCCACTTT.

A note on this clonotype: A much larger clone lies one base from this, so it may be a read error. The rearrangement joins TRBV7-4 to TRBJ2-1; possibly TRBD2 for D (6 bases). Between the trimmed V and J ends, which lost 5 bases and 5 bases, there was a span of 19 bases. From germline, CDR1 is SGHVT and CDR2 SQSDAQ. CDR3 length equals 16 residues. The CDR3 DNA reads TGTGCCAGCAGCAGATCAATGGCGGGGCGACACAATGAGCAGTTCTTC. Protein sequence: CASSRSMAGRHNEQFF.